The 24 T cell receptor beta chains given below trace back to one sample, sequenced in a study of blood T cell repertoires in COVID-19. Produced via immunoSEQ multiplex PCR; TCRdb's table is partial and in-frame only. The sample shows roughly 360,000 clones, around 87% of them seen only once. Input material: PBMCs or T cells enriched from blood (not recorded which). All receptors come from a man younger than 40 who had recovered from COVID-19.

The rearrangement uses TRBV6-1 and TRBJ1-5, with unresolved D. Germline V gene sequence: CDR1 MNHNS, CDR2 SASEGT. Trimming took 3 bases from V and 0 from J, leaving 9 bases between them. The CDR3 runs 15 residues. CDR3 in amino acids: CASSEGAFSNQPQHF. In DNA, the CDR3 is TGTGCCAGCAGTGAGGGAGCTTTTAGCAATCAGCCCCAGCATTTT.

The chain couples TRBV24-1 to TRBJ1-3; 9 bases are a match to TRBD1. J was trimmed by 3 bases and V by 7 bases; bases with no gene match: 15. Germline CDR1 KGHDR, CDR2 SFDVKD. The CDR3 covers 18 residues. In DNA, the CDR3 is TGTGCCACCAGGCCCGGGACAGGGCCCACCTGTGGTGGAAACACCATATATTTT. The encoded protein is CATRPGTGPTCGGNTIYF.

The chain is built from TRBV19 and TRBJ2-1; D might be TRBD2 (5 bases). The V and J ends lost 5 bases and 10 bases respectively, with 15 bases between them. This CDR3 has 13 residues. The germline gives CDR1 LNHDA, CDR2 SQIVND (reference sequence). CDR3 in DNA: TGTGCCAGTAGTCCACCCCCCGGGAAGGAGCAGTTCTTC. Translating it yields CASSPPPGKEQFF.

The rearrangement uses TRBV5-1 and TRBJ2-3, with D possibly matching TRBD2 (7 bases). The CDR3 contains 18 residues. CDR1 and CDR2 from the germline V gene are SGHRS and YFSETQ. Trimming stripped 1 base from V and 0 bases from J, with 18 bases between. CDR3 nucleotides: TGCGCCAGCAGCTTGTCGGGGGGCTGGGTTCAGAGCACAGATACGCAGTATTTT. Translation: CASSLSGGWVQSTDTQYF.

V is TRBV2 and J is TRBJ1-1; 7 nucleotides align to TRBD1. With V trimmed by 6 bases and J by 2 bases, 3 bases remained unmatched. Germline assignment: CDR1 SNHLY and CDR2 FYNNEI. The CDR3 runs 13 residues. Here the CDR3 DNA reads TGTGCCAGCAGGAGGGACAGTAACACTGAAGCTTTCTTT. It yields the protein CASRRDSNTEAFF.

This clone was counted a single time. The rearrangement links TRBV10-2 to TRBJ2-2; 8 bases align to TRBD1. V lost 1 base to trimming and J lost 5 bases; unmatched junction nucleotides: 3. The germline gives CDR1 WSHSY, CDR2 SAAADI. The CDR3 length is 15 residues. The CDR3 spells CASSEFRGRTGELFF. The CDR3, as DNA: TGCGCCAGCAGTGAGTTCAGGGGGCGAACCGGGGAGCTGTTTTTT.

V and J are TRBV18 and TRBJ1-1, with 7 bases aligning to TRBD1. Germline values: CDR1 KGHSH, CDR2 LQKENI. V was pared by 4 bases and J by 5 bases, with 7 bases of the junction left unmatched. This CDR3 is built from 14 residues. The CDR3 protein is CASSLTGAVTEAFF. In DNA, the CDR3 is TGTGCCAGCTCACTTACAGGGGCGGTAACTGAAGCTTTCTTT.

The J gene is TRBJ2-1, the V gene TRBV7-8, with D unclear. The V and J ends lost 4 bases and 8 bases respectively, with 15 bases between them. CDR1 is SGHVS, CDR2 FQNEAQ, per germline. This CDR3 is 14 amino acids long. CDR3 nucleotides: TGTGCCAGCAGCTCCAGTTTCTCCTTCGATGAGCAGTTCTTC. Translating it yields CASSSSFSFDEQFF.

The CDR3 bases are TGCGCCAGCAGCCCACACAGGGGGTTTCTGACTGAAGCTTTCTTT. The encoded protein is CASSPHRGFLTEAFF. The chain couples TRBV4-1 to TRBJ1-1, with TRBD1 matching 8 bases. The CDR3 has 15 amino acids. V lost 4 bases, J lost 5 bases, and 9 bases stayed unmatched. In germline, CDR1 is MGHRA, CDR2 YSYEKL.

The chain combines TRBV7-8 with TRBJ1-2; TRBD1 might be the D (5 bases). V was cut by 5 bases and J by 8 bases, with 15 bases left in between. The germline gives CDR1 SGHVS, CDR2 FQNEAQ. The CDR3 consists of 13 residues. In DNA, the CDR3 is TGTGCCAGCAGCCTAAGTCGGGGGATGGGCTACACCTTC. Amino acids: CASSLSRGMGYTF. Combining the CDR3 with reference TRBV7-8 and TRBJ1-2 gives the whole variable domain GAGVSQSPRYKVAKRGQDVALRCDPISGHVSLFWYQQALGQGPEFLTYFQNEAQLDKSGLPSDRFFAERPEGSVSTLKIQRTQQEDSAVYLCASSLSRGMGYTFGSGTRLTVV.

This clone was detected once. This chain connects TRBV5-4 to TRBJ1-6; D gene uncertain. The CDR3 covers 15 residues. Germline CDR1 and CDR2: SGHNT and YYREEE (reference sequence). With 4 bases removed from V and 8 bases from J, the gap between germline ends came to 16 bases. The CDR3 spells CASSQQTKRDSPLHF. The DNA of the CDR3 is TGTGCCAGCAGCCAGCAGACAAAGAGGGATTCACCCCTCCACTTT.

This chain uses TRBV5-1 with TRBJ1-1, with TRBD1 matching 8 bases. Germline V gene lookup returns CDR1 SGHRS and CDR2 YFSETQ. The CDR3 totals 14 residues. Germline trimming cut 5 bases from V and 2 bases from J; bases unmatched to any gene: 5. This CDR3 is CASRDRVSNTEAFF. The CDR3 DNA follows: TGCGCCAGCAGGGACAGGGTTAGTAACACTGAAGCTTTCTTT.

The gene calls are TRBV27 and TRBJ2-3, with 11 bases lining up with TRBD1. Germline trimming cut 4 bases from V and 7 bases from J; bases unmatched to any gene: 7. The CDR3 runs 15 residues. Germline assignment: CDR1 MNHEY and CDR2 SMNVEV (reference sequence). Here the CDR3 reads CASSSGTGGANTQYF. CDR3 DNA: TGTGCCAGCAGTTCAGGGACAGGGGGAGCGAATACGCAGTATTTT.

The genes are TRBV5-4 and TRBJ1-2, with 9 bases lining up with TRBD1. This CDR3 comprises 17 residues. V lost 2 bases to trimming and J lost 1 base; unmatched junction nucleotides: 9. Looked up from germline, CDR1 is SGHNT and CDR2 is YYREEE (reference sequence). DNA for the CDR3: TGTGCCAGCAGCTTTGCTACAGGGGGCGGCGGTAACTATGGCTACACCTTC. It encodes CASSFATGGGGNYGYTF. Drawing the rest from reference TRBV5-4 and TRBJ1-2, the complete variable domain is ETGVTQSPTHLIKTRGQQVTLRCSSQSGHNTVSWYQQALGQGPQFIFQYYREEENGRGNFPPRFSGLQFPNYSSELNVNALELDDSALYLCASSFATGGGGNYGYTFGSGTRLTVV.

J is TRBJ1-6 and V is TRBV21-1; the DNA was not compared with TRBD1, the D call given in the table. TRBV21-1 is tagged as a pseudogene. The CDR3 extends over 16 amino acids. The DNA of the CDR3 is TGTGCCAGCAGCGACGAGGGGGTCTACTATAATTCACCCCTCCACTTT. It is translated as CASSDEGVYYNSPLHF.

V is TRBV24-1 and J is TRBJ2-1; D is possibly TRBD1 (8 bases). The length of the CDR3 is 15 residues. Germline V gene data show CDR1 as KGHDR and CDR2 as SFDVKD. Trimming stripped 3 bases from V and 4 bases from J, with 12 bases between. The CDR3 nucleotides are TGTGCCACCAGTGATGGACAGGGAGGGTACAATGAGCAGTTCTTC. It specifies CATSDGQGGYNEQFF.

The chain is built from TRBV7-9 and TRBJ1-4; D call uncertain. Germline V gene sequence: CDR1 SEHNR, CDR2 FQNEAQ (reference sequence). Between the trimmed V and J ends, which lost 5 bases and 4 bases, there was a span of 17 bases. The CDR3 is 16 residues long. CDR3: CASSPKTGLNNEKLFF. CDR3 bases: TGTGCCAGCAGCCCCAAGACCGGGTTAAATAATGAAAAACTGTTTTTT.

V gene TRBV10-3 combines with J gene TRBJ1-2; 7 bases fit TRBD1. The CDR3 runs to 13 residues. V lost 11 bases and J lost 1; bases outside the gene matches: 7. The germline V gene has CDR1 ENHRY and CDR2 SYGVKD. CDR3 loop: CAGAGTDNYGYTF. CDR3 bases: TGTGCCGGAGCCGGGACAGATAACTATGGCTACACCTTC.

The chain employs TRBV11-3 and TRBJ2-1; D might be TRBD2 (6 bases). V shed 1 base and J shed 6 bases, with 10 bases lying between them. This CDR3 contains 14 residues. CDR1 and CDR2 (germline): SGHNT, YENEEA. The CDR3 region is CASSLGYGGNEQFF. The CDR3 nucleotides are TGTGCCAGCAGCTTAGGTTACGGGGGCAATGAGCAGTTCTTC.

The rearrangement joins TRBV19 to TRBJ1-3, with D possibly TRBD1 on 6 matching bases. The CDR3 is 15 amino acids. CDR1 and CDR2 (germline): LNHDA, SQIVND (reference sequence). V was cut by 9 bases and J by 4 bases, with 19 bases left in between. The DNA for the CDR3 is TGTGCCAGCCGCCCAATGGACAGCGCCGGAAACACCATATATTTT. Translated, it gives CASRPMDSAGNTIYF.

The CDR3 sequence: CASSLSRGYGNTEAFF. The DNA for the CDR3 is TGTGCCAGCAGCTTATCCAGGGGGTACGGGAACACTGAAGCTTTCTTT. The chain has TRBV7-6 and TRBJ1-1; TRBD1 matches at 7 bases. Trimming took 2 bases from V and 1 from J; bases not matched to a gene: 7. Germline V gene lookup returns CDR1 SGHVS and CDR2 FNYEAQ. The CDR3 sequence is 16 residues long.

The CDR3 DNA follows: TGTGCCAGCAGTGAATTCCGGAACGGGGGGGATACGCAGTATTTT. Its protein product is CASSEFRNGGDTQYF. The rearrangement links TRBV25-1 to TRBJ2-3, with 7 bases fitting TRBD2. The CDR3 is 15 residues long. J gave up 6 bases and V 1 base, and 7 bases lay outside the gene matches. In germline, CDR1 is MGHDK, CDR2 SYGVNS.

The CDR3 DNA is TGTGCCATCAGTGATGGGACAGGGTGGGAAAAACTGTTTTTT. This gives the protein CAISDGTGWEKLFF. V gene TRBV10-3 combines with J gene TRBJ1-4, with 9 positions matching TRBD1. CDR1 and CDR2 (germline): ENHRY, SYGVKD. The CDR3 spans 14 residues. The V and J ends lost 3 bases and 8 bases, in that order; junction bases with no gene match: 4.

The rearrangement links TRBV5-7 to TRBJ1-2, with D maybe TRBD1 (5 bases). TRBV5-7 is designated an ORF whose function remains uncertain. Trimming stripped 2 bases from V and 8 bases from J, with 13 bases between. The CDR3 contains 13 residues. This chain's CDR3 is CASSFCRAEGYTF. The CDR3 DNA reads TGTGCCAGCAGCTTTTGCAGGGCCGAAGGCTACACCTTC.